The rows below give T cell receptor beta chains drawn from one sample of a study of blood T cell repertoires in COVID-19. Sequencing used immunoSEQ multiplex PCR; TCRdb keeps in-frame clones, though not all of them. The sample comprises fewer than 350,000 clones, about 76% of which are singletons, and 2.5% to 3% rests with the top ten. The sample consisted of peripheral blood. The receptors originated from a woman in her sixties with active or convalescent COVID-19. Each CDR3 is given with its conserved first and last residue. The order of the fields is clone size, J gene, D gene, V gene, CDR3 protein, CDR3 DNA. The D gene is left open where the match is weak. Some rows mark clone size as missing; the rest say once, few, many or name a class of expanded clone.

>.|TRBJ1-4|.|TRBV30
CAWNRGTTNEKLFF
TGTGCCTGGAATCGAGGGACAACTAATGAAAAACTGTTTTTT
>.|TRBJ1-2|TRBD1|TRBV14
CASSHYGGQGIGYGYTF
TGTGCCAGCAGCCACTACGGGGGACAGGGGATTGGTTATGGCTACACCTTC
>.|TRBJ2-7|.|TRBV6-5
CASSTGGTYEQYF
TGTGCCAGCAGTACCGGGGGAACCTACGAGCAGTACTTC
>.|TRBJ2-7|TRBD2|TRBV27
CVSGRGGYEQYF
TGTGTCTCGGGACGGGGGGGATACGAGCAGTACTTC
>.|TRBJ2-3|TRBD2|TRBV5-1
CASSLAGTSGSF
TGCGCCAGCAGCTTGGCCGGGACTAGCGGTTCTTTT
>.|TRBJ1-2|.|TRBV12-3/TRBV12-4
CASTPEDGRGYTF
TGTGCCAGCACGCCGGAGGACGGTCGGGGCTACACCTTC
>once|TRBJ2-1|TRBD2|TRBV19
CASSILAGGHNEQFF
TGTGCCAGTAGTATACTAGCGGGGGGGCACAATGAGCAGTTCTTC
>once|TRBJ2-2|TRBD2|TRBV11-3
CASSSPPGGGTNTGELFF
TGTGCCAGCAGCTCCCCCCCCGGGGGGGGAACGAACACCGGGGAGCTGTTTTTT
>.|TRBJ1-5|.|TRBV20-1
CSASRSQGYNQPQHF
TGCAGTGCTAGTCGATCCCAGGGGTACAATCAGCCCCAGCATTTT
>few|TRBJ1-5|.|TRBV6-5
CATAGFQPQHF
TGTGCCACGGCGGGGTTCCAGCCCCAGCATTTT
>.|TRBJ1-4|.|TRBV6-5
CASRAGTTPEKLFF
TGTGCCAGCAGGGCCGGGACAACCCCAGAAAAACTGTTTTTT
>.|TRBJ1-6|.|TRBV5-6
CASSVGGAYNSPLHF
TGTGCCAGCAGCGTAGGGGGGGCCTATAATTCACCCCTCCACTTT
>.|TRBJ2-2|.|TRBV4-3
CASSPGVANTGELFF
TGCGCCAGCAGCCCCGGAGTCGCGAACACCGGGGAGCTGTTTTTT
>.|TRBJ2-7|.|TRBV6-2/TRBV6-3
CASSFARGPYEQYF
TGTGCCAGCAGTTTTGCCAGGGGTCCCTACGAGCAGTACTTC
>once|TRBJ1-2|TRBD1|TRBV24-1
CPPDRDGYGYTF
TGTCCCCCGGACAGGGACGGCTATGGCTACACCTTC
>once|TRBJ2-3|TRBD2|TRBV4-2
CASSQDRGSGGPDTQYF
TGTGCCAGCAGCCAAGATCGGGGTAGCGGGGGGCCAGATACGCAGTATTTT
>.|TRBJ1-1|.|TRBV5-4
CASSLRTENTEAFF
TGTGCCAGCAGCTTGAGGACAGAGAACACTGAAGCTTTCTTT
>.|TRBJ1-3|.|TRBV6-2/TRBV6-3
CASSIQGPSGNTIYF
TGTGCCAGCAGCATACAGGGACCCTCTGGAAACACCATATATTTT
>few|TRBJ1-2|TRBD1|TRBV5-8
CASSFKGQGVSGYTF
TGTGCCAGCAGCTTCAAGGGACAGGGGGTCAGTGGCTACACCTTC
>.|TRBJ2-1|TRBD2|TRBV18
CASSIRVAGDTYNEQFF
TGTGCCAGCTCTATAAGGGTAGCGGGGGACACCTACAATGAGCAGTTCTTC
>.|TRBJ2-7|.|TRBV27
CASSLGNRAYEQYF
TGTGCCAGCAGCCTGGGGAACAGGGCCTACGAGCAGTACTTC
>.|TRBJ2-2|.|TRBV20-1
CSASWPRTGELFF
TGCAGTGCTAGTTGGCCTAGGACCGGGGAGCTGTTTTTT
>.|TRBJ1-1|.|TRBV5-1
CASSLPSLGTEAFF
TGCGCCAGCAGCTTACCCAGTCTAGGTACTGAAGCTTTCTTT
>.|TRBJ1-3|.|TRBV6-6
CAIASSGNTIYF
TGTGCCATCGCCAGCTCTGGAAACACCATATATTTT
>.|TRBJ2-5|.|TRBV19
CASKENSQETQYF
TGTGCCAGTAAAGAGAACAGTCAAGAGACCCAGTACTTC
>.|TRBJ1-4|TRBD1|TRBV4-2
CASSLDRDSEKLFF
TGTGCCAGCAGCCTCGACAGGGATAGTGAAAAACTGTTTTTT
>.|TRBJ2-3|TRBD2|TRBV9
CASSFRGDFTDTQYF
TGTGCCAGCAGCTTCCGGGGGGATTTCACAGATACGCAGTATTTT
>once|TRBJ1-1|.|TRBV29-1
CSVEDPGSAFF
TGCAGCGTTGAAGATCCGGGGTCCGCTTTCTTT
>few|TRBJ1-1|.|TRBV12-3/TRBV12-4
CASSSPGNTEAFF
TGTGCCAGCAGTTCACCGGGGAACACTGAAGCTTTCTTT
>once|TRBJ2-7|.|TRBV18
CASSPTAGILYEQYF
TGTGCCAGCTCACCAACGGCAGGGATACTTTACGAGCAGTACTTC
>.|TRBJ1-5|.|TRBV5-6
CASSLGAGQSQPQHF
TGTGCCAGCAGCTTAGGGGCCGGGCAGTCTCAGCCCCAGCATTTT
>.|TRBJ2-2|.|TRBV6-5
CASSVGVGGTGELFF
TGTGCCAGCAGCGTGGGTGTTGGAGGCACCGGGGAGCTGTTTTTT
>.|TRBJ1-1|.|TRBV2
CASRNPLRGTEAFF
TGTGCCAGCAGAAACCCCCTTCGGGGAACTGAAGCTTTCTTT
>.|TRBJ2-7|.|TRBV18
CASSPRGGNGYEQYF
TGTGCCAGCTCACCACGCGGGGGCAACGGCTACGAGCAGTACTTC
>.|TRBJ2-3|.|TRBV29-1
CSVEDRVETSTDTQYF
TGCAGCGTTGAAGACAGGGTAGAAACTAGCACAGATACGCAGTATTTT
>.|TRBJ1-1|.|TRBV18
CASSPVGRNTEAFF
TGTGCCAGCTCACCTGTGGGGCGAAACACTGAAGCTTTCTTT
>.|TRBJ1-1|.|TRBV29-1
CSVESGAGTEAFF
TGCAGCGTTGAATCTGGGGCAGGGACTGAAGCTTTCTTT
>few|TRBJ1-2|.|TRBV12-3/TRBV12-4
CASSLQGSYGYTF
TGTGCCAGCAGTTTACAGGGATCCTATGGCTACACCTTC
>few|TRBJ2-7|.|TRBV25-1
CASSEVGGQSGEQYF
TGTGCCAGCAGTGAAGTCGGTGGACAGTCGGGTGAGCAGTACTTC
>.|TRBJ1-4|TRBD1|TRBV5-6
CASSPGQGNEKLFF
TGTGCCAGCAGCCCGGGACAGGGGAACGAAAAACTGTTTTTT
>.|TRBJ1-2|.|TRBV6-5
CASSRGETGYTF
TGTGCCAGCAGCAGGGGAGAAACTGGCTACACCTTC
>.|TRBJ2-1|.|TRBV21-1
CASSKQQGARQNEQFF
TGTGCCAGCAGCAAACAGCAGGGGGCCAGACAGAATGAGCAGTTCTTC
>.|TRBJ2-7|TRBD2|TRBV5-4
CASSLVLSGGSYEQYF
TGTGCCAGCAGCTTGGTCCTTAGCGGGGGCTCCTACGAGCAGTACTTC
>.|TRBJ1-6|.|TRBV7-9
CASSLGQLNSPLHF
TGTGCCAGCAGCTTAGGACAGCTAAATTCACCCCTCCACTTT
>.|TRBJ2-5|TRBD2|TRBV5-1
CASSRTLAGAQETQYF
TGCGCCAGCAGCCGAACACTAGCGGGGGCCCAAGAGACCCAGTACTTC
>.|TRBJ1-6|.|TRBV6-5
CASSYQDSPLHF
TGTGCCAGCAGTTACCAGGATTCACCCCTCCACTTT
>few|TRBJ2-2|.|TRBV11-2
CASSAGLANTGELFF
TGTGCCAGCAGCGCGGGACTCGCGAACACCGGGGAGCTGTTTTTT
>.|TRBJ2-7|TRBD1|TRBV5-8
CASSTGQVPHYEQYF
TGTGCCAGCAGCACAGGACAGGTCCCACACTACGAGCAGTACTTC
>.|TRBJ1-2|.|TRBV28
CASRRTPQRGYTF
TGTGCCAGCAGACGGACACCCCAAAGAGGCTACACCTTC
>.|TRBJ2-7|TRBD1|TRBV13
CASSLGGQGHYEQYF
TGTGCCAGCAGCTTAGGGGGACAGGGGCACTACGAGCAGTACTTC
>once|TRBJ2-1|TRBD2|TRBV19
CASSRTSGVLNRYEQFF
TGTGCCAGTAGTAGGACTAGCGGGGTCTTAAATCGGTATGAGCAGTTCTTC
>.|TRBJ2-7|TRBD1|TRBV19
CASRDRGVSQYF
TGTGCCAGTAGGGACAGGGGAGTATCGCAGTACTTC
>.|TRBJ1-2|.|TRBV29-1
CSAGDRNYGYTF
TGCAGCGCCGGAGACAGGAACTATGGCTACACCTTC